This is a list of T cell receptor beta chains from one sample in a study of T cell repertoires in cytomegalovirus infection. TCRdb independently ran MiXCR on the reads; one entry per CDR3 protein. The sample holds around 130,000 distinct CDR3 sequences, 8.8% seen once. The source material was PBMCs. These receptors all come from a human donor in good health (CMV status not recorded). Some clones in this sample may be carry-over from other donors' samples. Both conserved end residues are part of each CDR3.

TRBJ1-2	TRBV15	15	CATSRGGRGLNGYTF
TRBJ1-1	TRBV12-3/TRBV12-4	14	CASTTTGRTTEAFF
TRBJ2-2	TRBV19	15	CASSIGRSYTGELFF
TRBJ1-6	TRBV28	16	CASATRLERVNSPLHF
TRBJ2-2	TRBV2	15	CASSEVQGGVGELFF
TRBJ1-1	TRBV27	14	CASSLMEGGTEAFF
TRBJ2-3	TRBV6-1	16	CASSPPGGVRTDTQYF
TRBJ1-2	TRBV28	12	CASKPSPGGYTF
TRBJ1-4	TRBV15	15	CATRDRDRVGEKLFF
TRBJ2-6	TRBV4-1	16	CASSLTASSGANVLTF
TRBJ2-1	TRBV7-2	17	CASSSRPPGTASNEQFF
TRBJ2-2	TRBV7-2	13	CASSLIRDGELFF
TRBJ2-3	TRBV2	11	CASTRGGTQYF
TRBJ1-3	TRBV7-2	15	CASSLEASSGNTIYF
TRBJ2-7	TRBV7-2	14	CASSPGGVPYEQYF
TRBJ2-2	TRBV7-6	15	CASSLRGQNTGELFF
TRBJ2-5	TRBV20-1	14	CSAPESGGAKTQYF
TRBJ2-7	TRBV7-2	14	CASSLGPGVGEQYF
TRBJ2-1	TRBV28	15	CASTAGGLYYNEQFF
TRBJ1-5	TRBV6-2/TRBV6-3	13	CASRSGGSQPQHF
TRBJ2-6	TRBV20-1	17	CSARDLWRGSGANVLTF
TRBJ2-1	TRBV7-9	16	CASSLIPSLVTNEQFF
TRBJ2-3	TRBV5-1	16	CASSLTGTRGTDTQYF
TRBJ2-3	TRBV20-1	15	CSARIASGVADTQYF
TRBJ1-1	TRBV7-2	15	CASSLDLGGGTEAFF
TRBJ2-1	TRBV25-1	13	CASSVRGAGEQFF
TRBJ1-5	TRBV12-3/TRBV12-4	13	CASSAGYNQPQHF
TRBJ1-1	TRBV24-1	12	CAIRQTGTEAFF
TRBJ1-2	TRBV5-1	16	CASSLATGQGARGYTF
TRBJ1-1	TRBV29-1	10	CSVATGEAFF
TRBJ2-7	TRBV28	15	CASSPGLAGAYEQYF
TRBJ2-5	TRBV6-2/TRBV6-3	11	CASTWGETQYF
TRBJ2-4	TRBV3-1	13	CASSTLSGGVQYF
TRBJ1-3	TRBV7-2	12	CASSFGLNTIYF
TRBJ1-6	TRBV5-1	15	CASSLGDNYNSPLHF
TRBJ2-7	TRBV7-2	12	CASSSNSYEQYF
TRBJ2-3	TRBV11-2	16	CASSHGWRGITDTQYF
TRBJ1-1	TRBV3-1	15	CASSQSAGRNTEAFF
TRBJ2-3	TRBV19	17	CASSTFFGTGVTDTQYF
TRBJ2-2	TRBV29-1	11	CSGGRPGELFF
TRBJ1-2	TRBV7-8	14	CASSSGTGGRGYTF
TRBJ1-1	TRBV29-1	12	CSVKNLNTEAFF
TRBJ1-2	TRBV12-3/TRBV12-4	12	CASSRTFPGYTF
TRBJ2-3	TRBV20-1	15	CSASDIGATQDTQYF
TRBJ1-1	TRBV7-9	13	CASRREVNTEAFF
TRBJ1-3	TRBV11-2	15	CASSLSPSSGNTIYF
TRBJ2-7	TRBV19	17	CASSTNKRTTGHYEQYF
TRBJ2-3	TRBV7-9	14	CASSWTSGTDTQYF
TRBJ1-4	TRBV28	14	CASSFQGINEKLFF
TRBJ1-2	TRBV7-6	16	CASSLVLDGQDVGYTF
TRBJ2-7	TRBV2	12	CASSEADYEQYF
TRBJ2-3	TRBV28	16	CASSFLAGASPHTQYF
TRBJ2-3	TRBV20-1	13	CSASDRRADTQYF
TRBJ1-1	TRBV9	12	CASSAGGGEAFF
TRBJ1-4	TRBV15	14	CATSRSWGGEKLFF
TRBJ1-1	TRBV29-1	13	CSAPGQKNTEAFF
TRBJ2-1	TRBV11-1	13	CASSLDGGAEQFF
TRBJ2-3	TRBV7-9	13	CASSLGSRDTQYF
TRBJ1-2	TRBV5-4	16	CASTDGPGPRVYGYTF